This T cell receptor (beta chain) was obtained from a study of blood T cells in healthy people across ages (dated by TCRdb to about 2015). Looking at the study overall: In model experiments, template switching captured about one uniquely barcoded TCR beta cDNA molecule for every two T cells. For two donors (one aged 18 to 30 and one aged 80 or older), the study analyzed two additional independent replicas of 1 million unique cDNA reads from the same blood draw. The study measured age-related changes in TCR beta repertoire diversity using deep sequencing normalized with unique cDNA molecular identifiers. Donors were grouped into four age groups: young (average roughly 15 years), middle-aged (around 39), aged (around 66) and long-lived (just over 80). Results the study describes overall, beyond this receptor: Because the CMV infection status of the donors was unknown, age-related changes in expanded clonotypes may potentially have been confounded. There was a strong correlation between observed TCR beta diversity and the percentage of naive T cells measured by flow cytometry. Compared with the aged group, the long-lived group had more naive CD4+ T cells, fewer expanded clones and increased TCR diversity, a pattern suggesting age selection. As age increased, observed TCR beta diversity per million T cells dropped in a roughly linear way, and a significant reduction was already evident by age approximately 40. Since profiling was done on bulk unsorted PBMCs, naive and antigen-experienced compartments could not be conclusively compared. Estimates of total diversity based on one million sequenced T cells were regarded as lower bounds and as underestimates.

The donors were some 39 Caucasian individuals from Russia, aged about 6 to 100 years, who were systemically healthy. About 9.1 milliliters of peripheral blood were collected from each donor into EDTA-treated Vacutainer tubes. PBMCs were isolated by Ficoll-Paque density-gradient centrifugation, with at least 7 million obtained per sample. Trizol reagent was used to extract total RNA from PBMCs, with at least 6 micrograms per sample. Naive CD45RAhigh/CD27high T cell percentages were measured by flow cytometry on a PBMC aliquot from every donor. To prepare the library, 5' RACE was applied. Instrument used: Illumina HiSeq 2500. A second PCR of 7 to 11 cycles was run with a J-beta primer mix and a sample-barcoded 5' primer. A unique molecular identifier was introduced onto each TCR beta cDNA molecule by a template-switch 5' adaptor carrying 12 random nucleotides. Each sample yielded at least 2.5 million CDR3-containing paired-end reads. First-strand cDNA was synthesized from all RNA with the Mint cDNA synthesis kit, primed by a TRBC-specific oligonucleotide. After uracil-DNA glycosylase treatment, a first 18-cycle PCR used universal primers M1SS and BC2_uni_R on all cDNA. Per the original workflow: For normalization, 1 million high-quality reads were randomly selected from each sample, with every read carrying a distinct molecular identifier. Reads sharing molecular identifiers were discarded rather than binned into consensus sequences. MiTCR, with a Q25 quality threshold and the strictest error-elimination algorithm, was used for CDR3 identification, clonotype clustering and error correction. Lower-bound total TCR beta diversity was estimated with a nonparametric unseen species model using Euler transformation. TCRdb took the public reads, trimmed them with fastp at Q25, ran MiXCR for clone calling and kept in-frame beta chains. For every CDR3 protein sequence, its rows merge into one entry that carries the most common genes and DNA. It is TCRdb's table, rather than the study itself, that gives the V and J calls and clone size. The sample includes approximately 960,000 distinct CDR3 sequences, with 25% to 35% observed a single time. Of the sample, roughly 10% is held by the ten largest clones.

On this clonotype itself: The specificity of this receptor is unknown. The sample holds no much larger clone one base away, and base qualities are not on file.

The CDR3 runs 17 amino acids, cysteine and phenylalanine included. Only the CDR3 part of the read is kept: 51 bases, read in frame from the first base. Taken from the germline V gene, the CDR1 and CDR2 loops are LGHNA and YNFKEQ. V and J lose 1 base and 2 bases, and a span of 12 bases separates them. These sequences were also reported in another study, on T cells of mothers and their children. The second study, in turn, reports: Nine systemically healthy Caucasian individuals, comprising three mothers and their six children, were included as donors. cDNA synthesis used all of the extracted RNA, with 1.5 ug of RNA in each 15 ul reaction. In the second PCR, the M1S primer added sample barcodes and 2-4 random nucleotides. More than 8.5 million TCR beta CDR3 reads were obtained from each mother, and about 3 million reads were obtained from each child. TCR recombination output is similarly shaped by thymic selection in related and unrelated pairs, with a minor effect exerted by inherited differences. Related mother-child pairs always showed normalized repertoire overlap that was slightly higher than in unrelated mother-child pairs, though the difference was never significant. Persistent microchimeric T cell clones were not detected, at a sensitivity of approximately 93 clones per million clonotypes. In the study, deep NGS was used to compare the TCR beta repertoires of mothers and children, and features distinguishing related mother-child pairs from unrelated individuals were sought. On average, the children were 11 +/- 4 years old, while the mothers were about 37 +/- 4 years old. After adapter ligation with NEBNext reagents, the libraries were sequenced on Illumina HiSeq 2000 with 100+100 nt paired-end reads. To prevent cross-contamination, the mother and child libraries were prepared a month apart and were sequenced in separate runs. Each donor had between roughly 450,000 and 2,100,000 distinct TCR beta clonotypes identified. Naive TCR beta clonotypes were estimated from low-frequency clonotypes matched to each donor's FACS-determined naive share, without sorting.

The TCR sequence derives from a woman in her thirties or forties in good health. Sequences were obtained from blood. This chain is built from TRBV4-2 and TRBJ2-6; a weak D assignment points to TRBD1 (7 bases agree). The CDR3 sequence is CASSQVGGTAGANVLTF. The sequenced DNA is TGTGCCAGCAGCCAAGTAGGGGGGACAGCTGGGGCCAACGTCCTGACTTTC.